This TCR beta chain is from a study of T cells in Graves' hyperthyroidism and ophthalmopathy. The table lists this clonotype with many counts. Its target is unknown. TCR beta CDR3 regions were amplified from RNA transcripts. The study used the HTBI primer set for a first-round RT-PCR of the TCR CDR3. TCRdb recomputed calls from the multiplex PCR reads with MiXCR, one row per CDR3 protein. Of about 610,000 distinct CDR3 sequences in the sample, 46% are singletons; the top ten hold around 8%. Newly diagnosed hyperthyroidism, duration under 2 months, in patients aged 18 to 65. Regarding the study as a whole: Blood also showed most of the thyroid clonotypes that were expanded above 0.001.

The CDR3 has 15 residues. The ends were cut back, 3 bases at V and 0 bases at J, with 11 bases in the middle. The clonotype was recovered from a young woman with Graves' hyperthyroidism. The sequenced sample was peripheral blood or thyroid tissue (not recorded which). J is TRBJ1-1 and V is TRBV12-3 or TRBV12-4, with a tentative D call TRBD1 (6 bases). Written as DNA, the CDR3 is TGTGCCAGCAGTTTCGGACAGCTAATGAACACTGAAGCTTTCTTT. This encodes CASSFGQLMNTEAFF.